The 15 T cell receptor beta chains presented below share a single source sample, sequenced in a study of blood T cell repertoires in COVID-19 (TCRdb year 2020). The method was the immunoSEQ multiplex PCR assay. Held by TCRdb, this immuneACCESS table contains in-frame sequences only and omits some clones. Under half of the omission traces to an unresolved V gene where checked; the cause of the rest is unknown. Present in this sample are hundreds of thousands of clones, around 90% of which were seen just once. The ten largest clones take up about 1.2% of the sample. The sequenced sample was peripheral blood. The receptors originated from a man between 65 and 85 years old with acute or convalescent COVID-19.

The V and J genes are TRBV7-9 and TRBJ1-4; TRBD1 agrees at 7 bases. Germline CDR1 and CDR2: SEHNR and FQNEAQ (reference sequence). J lost 2 bases, V lost 5 bases, and 2 bases had no gene match. CDR3 length equals 14 residues. CDR3 sequence: CASSPQGTNEKLFF. Here the CDR3 DNA reads TGTGCCAGCAGCCCACAGGGGACTAATGAAAAACTGTTTTTT.

This chain links TRBV7-2 with TRBJ2-1; D call uncertain. The germline V gene encodes CDR1 SGHTA and CDR2 FQGNSA. This CDR3 contains 15 residues. The germline V and J ends were trimmed by 1 base and 4 bases, with 11 bases remaining between them. DNA for the CDR3: TGTGCCAGCAGCTTAGGAACGACAAGGTACAATGAGCAGTTCTTC. Its protein product is CASSLGTTRYNEQFF. The whole variable domain, remainder taken from reference TRBV7-2 and TRBJ2-1, is GAGVSQSPSNKVTEKGKDVELRCDPISGHTALYWYRQSLGQGLEFLIYFQGNSAPDKSGLPSDRFSAERTGGSVSTLTIQRTQQEDSAVYLCASSLGTTRYNEQFFGPGTRLTVL.

A few counts support this clone. The genes are TRBV10-3 and TRBJ1-1; D remains ambiguous. Germline-derived CDR1 and CDR2 are ENHRY and SYGVKD. V was cut by 0 bases and J by 4 bases, with 12 bases left in between. This CDR3 has 15 amino acids. CDR3 DNA: TGTGCCATCAGTGAGTCTATGGAGATTGGCACTGAAGCTTTCTTT. It translates to CAISESMEIGTEAFF.

CDR3 sequence: CASSYFPSRDSYEQYF. The CDR3 nucleotides read TGTGCCAGCAGTTACTTTCCGAGCCGGGACTCCTACGAGCAGTACTTC. The chain uses TRBV6-5 and TRBJ2-7, with D perhaps TRBD2 (5 bases). The CDR3 is 16 residues long. CDR1 MNHEY and CDR2 SVGAGI come from the germline V gene. The V end lost 1 base, the J end lost 0 bases, and 13 bases lay between the germline ends.

The V gene is TRBV6-5, the J gene TRBJ2-7; 7 bases agree with TRBD1. Germline V gives CDR1 MNHEY, CDR2 SVGAGI. CDR3 length: 14 amino acids. The junction had 7 bases not matched to a gene; V was cut back by 5 bases and J by 3 bases. The CDR3 here is CASSPGQARYEQYF. CDR3 DNA: TGTGCCAGCAGTCCCGGACAGGCCCGCTACGAGCAGTACTTC.

V and J are TRBV28 and TRBJ1-2, with 9 bases that match TRBD1. The V gene's germline CDR1 is MDHEN and CDR2 SYDVKM. The CDR3 is 13 amino acids. The J segment lost 2 bases and the V segment lost 5 bases, leaving 0 bases of the junction unmatched. The CDR3 DNA sequence: TGTGCCAGCAGTACAGGGGGCAACTATGGCTACACCTTC. This sequence encodes CASSTGGNYGYTF.

This chain joins TRBV18 and TRBJ1-4; D unclear. The germline CDR1 and CDR2 sequences are KGHSH and LQKENI. V shed 5 bases and J shed 0 bases, with 10 bases lying between them. The CDR3 covers 15 residues. CDR3 in amino acids: CASSERVSTNEKLFF. Here the CDR3 DNA reads TGTGCCAGCTCAGAGAGAGTCTCAACTAATGAAAAACTGTTTTTT.

The chain carries TRBV5-1 and TRBJ2-3, with D perhaps TRBD1 (5 bases). Germline-derived CDR1 and CDR2 are SGHRS and YFSETQ. V lost 2 bases to trimming and J lost 0 bases, with 7 bases between them. The length of the CDR3 is 14 residues. CDR3 loop: CASSLQVSTDTQYF. CDR3 DNA sequence: TGCGCCAGCAGCTTACAGGTTAGCACAGATACGCAGTATTTT.

The chain combines TRBV6-4 with TRBJ2-1, with D tentatively TRBD1 (6 bases). This CDR3 comprises 15 residues. Germline CDR1 and CDR2: MRHNA and SNTAGT. Deletions cut 2 bases from V and 6 bases from J, with 14 bases between. CDR3 in DNA: TGTGCCAGCAGTGACCACGGGAAAGGGGGCAATGAGCAGTTCTTC. Residues: CASSDHGKGGNEQFF.

Remarks on this clone: Distinct nucleotide sequences in the sample also encode this CDR3. The chain employs TRBV7-9 and TRBJ2-5, with TRBD1 as a possible D gene (5 bases). This CDR3 contains 12 residues. The V and J ends lost 5 bases and 4 bases respectively, with 8 bases between them. The germline gives CDR1 SEHNR, CDR2 FQNEAQ (reference sequence). Here the CDR3 DNA reads TGTGCCAGCAGCCCCCAGGGAGAGACCCAGTACTTC. Protein: CASSPQGETQYF.

This rearrangement joins TRBV7-3 to TRBJ2-2; a possible D gene is TRBD1 (6 bases). With 4 bases removed from V and 4 bases from J, the gap between germline ends came to 10 bases. The CDR3 covers 14 residues. CDR1 SGHTA and CDR2 FQGTGA come from the germline V gene. The CDR3, as DNA: TGTGCCAGCAGCTCCCTGGACAGCACCGGGGAGCTGTTTTTT. It specifies CASSSLDSTGELFF.

The V and J genes are TRBV7-2 and TRBJ2-7, with a possible D match to TRBD2 (6 bases). The germline V gene encodes CDR1 SGHTA and CDR2 FQGNSA. Trimming shortened V by 2 bases and J by 5 bases, and 13 bases separated the two germline ends. The CDR3 is 14 residues long. The CDR3 is CASSLLVREHEQYF. The CDR3, as DNA: TGTGCCAGCAGCTTATTGGTGCGGGAACACGAGCAGTACTTC. Combining the CDR3 with reference TRBV7-2 and TRBJ2-7 gives the whole variable domain GAGVSQSPSNKVTEKGKDVELRCDPISGHTALYWYRQSLGQGLEFLIYFQGNSAPDKSGLPSDRFSAERTGGSVSTLTIQRTQQEDSAVYLCASSLLVREHEQYFGPGTRLTVT.

The rearrangement uses TRBV28 and TRBJ1-2, with D perhaps TRBD1 (6 bases). Between the trimmed V and J ends, which lost 4 bases and 4 bases, there was a span of 13 bases. In germline, CDR1 is MDHEN, CDR2 SYDVKM. This CDR3 is 14 amino acids long. The CDR3 bases are TGTGCCAGCAGTTGGACGCGGGGGCCCTATGGCTACACCTTC. This translates into CASSWTRGPYGYTF.

This clone was seen more than once but under ten times. The rearrangement links TRBV11-2 to TRBJ1-2, with D tentatively TRBD1 (6 bases). Germline V CDR1 and CDR2: SGHAT, FQNNGV. V gave up 2 bases and J gave up 1 base, with 20 bases separating them. The CDR3 runs to 18 residues. This CDR3 is CASSLRGAGALINYGYTF. CDR3 bases: TGTGCCAGCAGCTTAAGGGGGGCGGGGGCCCTAATTAACTATGGCTACACCTTC.

The rearrangement joins TRBV24-1 to TRBJ1-4, with 8 bases matching TRBD1. Trimming cost V 3 bases and J 3 bases; bases outside gene matches: 2. The CDR3 has 15 amino acids. Germline CDR1 and CDR2: KGHDR and SFDVKD. CDR3 sequence reads: CATSDTGGANEKLFF. The CDR3, as DNA: TGTGCCACCAGTGATACAGGGGGGGCTAATGAAAAACTGTTTTTT.